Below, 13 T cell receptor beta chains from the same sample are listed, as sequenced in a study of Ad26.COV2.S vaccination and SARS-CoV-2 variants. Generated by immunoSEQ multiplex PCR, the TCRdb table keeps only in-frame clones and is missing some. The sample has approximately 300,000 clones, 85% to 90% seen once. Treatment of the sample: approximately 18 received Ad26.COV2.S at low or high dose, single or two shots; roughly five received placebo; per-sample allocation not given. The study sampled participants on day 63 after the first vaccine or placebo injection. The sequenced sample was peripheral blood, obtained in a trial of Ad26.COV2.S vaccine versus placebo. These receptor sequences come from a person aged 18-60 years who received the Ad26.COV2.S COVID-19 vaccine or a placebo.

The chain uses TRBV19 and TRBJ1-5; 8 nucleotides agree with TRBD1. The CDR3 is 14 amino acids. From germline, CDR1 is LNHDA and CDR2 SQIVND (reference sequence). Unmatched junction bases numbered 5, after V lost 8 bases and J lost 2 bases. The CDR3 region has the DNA TGTGCCAGTTCGACAGGGGTTGGCAATCAGCCCCAGCATTTT. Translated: CASSTGVGNQPQHF.

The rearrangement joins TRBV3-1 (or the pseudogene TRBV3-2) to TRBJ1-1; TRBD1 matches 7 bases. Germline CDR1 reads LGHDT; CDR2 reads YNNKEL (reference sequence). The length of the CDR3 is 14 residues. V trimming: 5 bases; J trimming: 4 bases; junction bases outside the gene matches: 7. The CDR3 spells CASSDYRGGTEAFF. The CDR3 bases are TGTGCCAGCAGCGATTACAGGGGTGGCACTGAAGCTTTCTTT.

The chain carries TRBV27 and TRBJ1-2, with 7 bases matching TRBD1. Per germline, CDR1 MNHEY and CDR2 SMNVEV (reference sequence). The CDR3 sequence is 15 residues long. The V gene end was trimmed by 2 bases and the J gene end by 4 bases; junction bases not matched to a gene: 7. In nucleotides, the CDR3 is TGTGCCAGCAGTTTACGCCCGACAGGGACCTATGGCTACACCTTC. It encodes CASSLRPTGTYGYTF.

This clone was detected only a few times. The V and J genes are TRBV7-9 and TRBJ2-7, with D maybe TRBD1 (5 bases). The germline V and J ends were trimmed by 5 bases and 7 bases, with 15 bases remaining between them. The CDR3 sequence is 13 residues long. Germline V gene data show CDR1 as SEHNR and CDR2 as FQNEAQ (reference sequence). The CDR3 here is CASSAFRVREQYF. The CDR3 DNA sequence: TGTGCCAGCAGCGCCTTCAGGGTGCGGGAGCAGTACTTC.

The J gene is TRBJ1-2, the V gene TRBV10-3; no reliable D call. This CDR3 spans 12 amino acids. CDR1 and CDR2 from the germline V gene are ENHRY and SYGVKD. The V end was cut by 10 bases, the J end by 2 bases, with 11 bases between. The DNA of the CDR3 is TGTGCCACTTCAGACAAGAACTATGGCTACACCTTC. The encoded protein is CATSDKNYGYTF.

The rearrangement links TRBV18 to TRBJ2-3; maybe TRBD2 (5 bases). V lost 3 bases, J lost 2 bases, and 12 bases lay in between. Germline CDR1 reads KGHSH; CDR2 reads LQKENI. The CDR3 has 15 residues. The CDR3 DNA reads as TGTGCCAGCTCACCCCGTGGAGGATACACAGATACGCAGTATTTT. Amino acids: CASSPRGGYTDTQYF. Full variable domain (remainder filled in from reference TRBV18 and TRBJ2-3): NAGVMQNPRHLVRRRGQEARLRCSPMKGHSHVYWYRQLPEEGLKFMVYLQKENIIDESGMPKERFSAEFPKEGPSILRIQQVVRGDSAAYFCASSPRGGYTDTQYFGPGTRLTVL.

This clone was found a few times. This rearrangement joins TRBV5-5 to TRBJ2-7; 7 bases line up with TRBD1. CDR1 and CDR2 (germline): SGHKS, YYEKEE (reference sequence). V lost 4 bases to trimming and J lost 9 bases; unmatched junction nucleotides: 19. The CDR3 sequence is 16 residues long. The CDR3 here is CASSLTGTETYEWQYF. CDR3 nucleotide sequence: TGTGCCAGCAGCCTTACTGGGACAGAAACCTACGAGTGGCAGTACTTC.

The CDR3 DNA is TGCGCCAGCAGCTTGGGAGGGACGGTGAACACTGAAGCTTTCTTT. As protein: CASSLGGTVNTEAFF. The rearrangement joins TRBV5-1 to TRBJ1-1, with a tentative D call TRBD1 (5 bases). CDR3 length equals 15 residues. The germline V gene encodes CDR1 SGHRS and CDR2 YFSETQ. V dropped 0 bases and J dropped 0 bases, with 9 bases sitting between them.

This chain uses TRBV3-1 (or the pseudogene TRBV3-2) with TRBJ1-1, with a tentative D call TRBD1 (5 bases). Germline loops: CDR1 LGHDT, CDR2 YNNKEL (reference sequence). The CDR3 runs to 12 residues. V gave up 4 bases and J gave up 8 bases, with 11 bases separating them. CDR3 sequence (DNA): TGTGCCAGCAGCCGACTACGGACAGAAGCTTTCTTT. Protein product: CASSRLRTEAFF.

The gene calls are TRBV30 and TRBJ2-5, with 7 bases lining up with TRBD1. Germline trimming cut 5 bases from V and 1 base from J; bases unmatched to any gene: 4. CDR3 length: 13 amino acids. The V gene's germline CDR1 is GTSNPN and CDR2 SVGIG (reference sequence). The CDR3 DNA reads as TGTGCCTGGGCAGGGACAGCCCAAGAGACCCAGTACTTC. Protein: CAWAGTAQETQYF.

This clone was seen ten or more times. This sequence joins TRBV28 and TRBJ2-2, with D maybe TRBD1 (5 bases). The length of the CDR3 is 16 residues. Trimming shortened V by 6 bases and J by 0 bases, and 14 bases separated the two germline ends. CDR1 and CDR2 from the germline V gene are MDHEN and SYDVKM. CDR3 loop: CASRWTSIANTGELFF. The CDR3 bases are TGTGCCAGCAGATGGACATCCATCGCGAACACCGGGGAGCTGTTTTTT.

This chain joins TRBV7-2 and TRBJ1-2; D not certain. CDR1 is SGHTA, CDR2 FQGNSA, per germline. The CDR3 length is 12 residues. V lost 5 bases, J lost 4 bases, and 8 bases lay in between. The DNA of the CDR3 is TGTGCCAGCAGCCTAGGACTCTATGGCTACACCTTC. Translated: CASSLGLYGYTF.

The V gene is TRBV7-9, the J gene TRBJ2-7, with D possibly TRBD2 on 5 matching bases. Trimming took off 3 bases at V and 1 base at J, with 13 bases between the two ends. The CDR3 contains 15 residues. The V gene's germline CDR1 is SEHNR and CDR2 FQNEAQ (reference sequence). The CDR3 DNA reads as TGTGCCAGCAGCTTGAATGGCGGAGGTTCCTACGAGCAGTACTTC. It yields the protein CASSLNGGGSYEQYF.